The 5 T cell receptor beta chains reported below all come from one sample, sequenced in a study of technical replicates of blood from a handful of donors. The protocol was immunoSEQ multiplex PCR, while the TCRdb copy is restricted to in-frame clones and leaves out a portion. The table shows almost 90,000 clones, with around 93% occurring only once. The source material was T cells isolated from PBMCs. The receptor set was obtained from a human donor in good health.

This chain joins TRBV15 and TRBJ2-6, with no clear D. CDR1 and CDR2 from the germline V gene are LNHNV and YYDKDF (reference sequence). V shed 8 bases and J shed 3 bases, with 8 bases lying between them. The CDR3 length is 13 residues. The CDR3 DNA follows: TGTGCCACCCTCCGTCGTGGGGCCAACGTCCTGACTTTC. Its protein is CATLRRGANVLTF.

The V call is TRBV11-2, the J call TRBJ2-7, with a possible D match to TRBD1 (5 bases). The CDR3 length is 12 residues. CDR1 is SGHAT, CDR2 FQNNGV, per germline. Trimming removed 3 bases from V and 6 bases from J, with 9 bases in between. CDR3 DNA sequence: TGTGCCAGCAGCTTGCAAGGGGCCGAGCAGTACTTC. Its protein is CASSLQGAEQYF.

The CDR3 DNA sequence: TGTGCCAGCAGCTTTACAGGCCAAGAGACCCAGTACTTC. This encodes CASSFTGQETQYF. The genes are TRBV7-3 and TRBJ2-5, with a weak D call TRBD1 (5 bases). The CDR3 runs 13 residues. Germline-derived CDR1 and CDR2 are SGHTA and FQGTGA. Between the trimmed V and J ends, which lost 3 bases and 1 base, there was a span of 6 bases.

This chain connects TRBV9 to TRBJ1-1, with a possible D match to TRBD1 (6 bases). The CDR3 has 15 amino acids. Germline CDR1 SGDLS, CDR2 YYNGEE. With 4 bases removed from V and 3 bases from J, the gap between germline ends came to 16 bases. The CDR3 sequence is CASSTQGLLDTEAFF. The CDR3 DNA sequence: TGTGCCAGCAGCACACAGGGTTTACTTGACACTGAAGCTTTCTTT.

The chain employs TRBV6-5 and TRBJ1-3; no firm D call. Looked up from germline, CDR1 is MNHEY and CDR2 is SVGAGI. The CDR3 totals 13 residues. The ends were cut back, 4 bases at V and 0 bases at J, with 4 bases in the middle. The CDR3 loop reads CASSFNSGNTIYF. In DNA, the CDR3 is TGTGCCAGCAGTTTCAACTCTGGAAACACCATATATTTT.